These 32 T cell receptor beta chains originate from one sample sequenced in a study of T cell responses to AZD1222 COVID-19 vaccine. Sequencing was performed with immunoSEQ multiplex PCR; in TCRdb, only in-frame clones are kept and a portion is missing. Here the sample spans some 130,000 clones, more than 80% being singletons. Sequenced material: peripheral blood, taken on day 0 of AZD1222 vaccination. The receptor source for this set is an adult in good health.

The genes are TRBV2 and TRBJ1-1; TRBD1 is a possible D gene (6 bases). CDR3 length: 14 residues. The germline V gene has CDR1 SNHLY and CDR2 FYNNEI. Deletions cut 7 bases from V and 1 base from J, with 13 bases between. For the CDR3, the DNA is TGTGCCAGCAAATACGGACAGACGAACACTGAAGCTTTCTTT. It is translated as CASKYGQTNTEAFF.

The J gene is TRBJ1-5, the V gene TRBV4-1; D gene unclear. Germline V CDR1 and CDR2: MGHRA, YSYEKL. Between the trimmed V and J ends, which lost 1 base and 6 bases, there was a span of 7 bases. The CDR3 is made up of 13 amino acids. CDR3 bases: TGCGCCAGCAGCCAAGGTGCAGGTCAGCCCCAGCATTTT. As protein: CASSQGAGQPQHF.

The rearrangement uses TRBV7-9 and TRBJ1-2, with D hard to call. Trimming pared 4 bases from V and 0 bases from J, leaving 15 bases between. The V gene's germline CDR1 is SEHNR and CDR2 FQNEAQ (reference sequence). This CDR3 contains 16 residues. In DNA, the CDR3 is TGTGCCAGCAGCTCCTTCGATAGGATAACTAACTATGGCTACACCTTC. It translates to CASSSFDRITNYGYTF.

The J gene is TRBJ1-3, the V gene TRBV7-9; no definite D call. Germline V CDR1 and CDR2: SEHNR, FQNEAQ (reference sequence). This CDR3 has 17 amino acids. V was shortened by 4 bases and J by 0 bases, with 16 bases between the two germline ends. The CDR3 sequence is CASSSPPSTNSGNTIYF. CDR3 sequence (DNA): TGTGCCAGCAGCTCCCCCCCCTCGACAAACTCTGGAAACACCATATATTTT.

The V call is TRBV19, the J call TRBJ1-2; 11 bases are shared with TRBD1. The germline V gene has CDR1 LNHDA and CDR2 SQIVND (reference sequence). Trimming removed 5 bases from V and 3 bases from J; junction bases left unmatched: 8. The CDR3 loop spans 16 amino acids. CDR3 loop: CASSSPSGQGDYGYTF. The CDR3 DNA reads TGTGCCAGTAGTTCTCCCTCGGGACAGGGGGACTATGGCTACACCTTC.

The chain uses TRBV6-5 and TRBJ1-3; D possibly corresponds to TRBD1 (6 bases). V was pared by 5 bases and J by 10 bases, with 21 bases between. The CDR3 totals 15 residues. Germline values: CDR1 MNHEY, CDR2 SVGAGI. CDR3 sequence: CASSQGRGAPLTIYF. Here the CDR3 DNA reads TGTGCCAGCAGTCAGGGGAGGGGTGCACCGTTGACCATATATTTT.

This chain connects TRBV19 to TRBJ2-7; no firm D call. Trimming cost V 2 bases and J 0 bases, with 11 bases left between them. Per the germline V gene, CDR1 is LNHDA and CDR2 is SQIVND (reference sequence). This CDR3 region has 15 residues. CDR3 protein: CASSIWSRHSYEQYF. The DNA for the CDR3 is TGTGCCAGTAGTATATGGTCCCGGCACTCCTACGAGCAGTACTTC.

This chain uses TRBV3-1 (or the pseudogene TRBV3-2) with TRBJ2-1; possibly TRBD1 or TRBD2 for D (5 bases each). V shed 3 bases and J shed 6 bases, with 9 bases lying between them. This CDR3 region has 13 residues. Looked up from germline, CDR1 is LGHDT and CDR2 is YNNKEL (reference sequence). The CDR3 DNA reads TGTGCCAGCAGCCAGAGGGGTCTCAATGAGCAGTTCTTC. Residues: CASSQRGLNEQFF.

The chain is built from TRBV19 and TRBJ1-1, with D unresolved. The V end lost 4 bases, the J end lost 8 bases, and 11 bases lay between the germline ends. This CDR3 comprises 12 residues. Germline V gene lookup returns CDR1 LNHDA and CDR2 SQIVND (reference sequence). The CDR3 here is CASSTARWEAFF. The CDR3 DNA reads TGTGCCAGTAGTACGGCCAGGTGGGAAGCTTTCTTT.

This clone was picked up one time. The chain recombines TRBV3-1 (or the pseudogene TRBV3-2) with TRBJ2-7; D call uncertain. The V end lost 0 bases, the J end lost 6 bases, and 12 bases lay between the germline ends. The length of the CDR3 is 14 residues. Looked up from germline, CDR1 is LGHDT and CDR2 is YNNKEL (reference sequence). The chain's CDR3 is CASSQDHARGEQYF. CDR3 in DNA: TGTGCCAGCAGCCAAGATCACGCGAGAGGCGAGCAGTACTTC.

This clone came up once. This CDR3 reads CASGLVWQGGNEQYF. CDR3 nucleotides: TGTGCTAGTGGTTTGGTATGGCAGGGGGGGAACGAGCAGTACTTC. This rearrangement joins TRBV12-5 to TRBJ2-7; D assignment may be TRBD1 or TRBD2 (7 bases each). V lost 0 bases, J lost 5 bases, and 14 bases lay in between. The CDR3 covers 15 residues. Germline CDR1 LGHNT, CDR2 FRNRAP.

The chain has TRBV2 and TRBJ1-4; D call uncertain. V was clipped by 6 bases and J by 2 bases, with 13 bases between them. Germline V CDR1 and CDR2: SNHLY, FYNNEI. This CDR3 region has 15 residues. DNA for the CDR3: TGTGCCAGCAGAGTCCCTGGGGAGACTAATGAAAAACTGTTTTTT. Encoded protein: CASRVPGETNEKLFF. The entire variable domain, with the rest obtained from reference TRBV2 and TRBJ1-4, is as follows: EPEVTQTPSHQVTQMGQEVILRCVPISNHLYFYWYRQILGQKVEFLVSFYNNEISEKSEIFDDQFSVERPDGSNFTLKIRSTKLEDSAMYFCASRVPGETNEKLFFGSGTQLSVL.

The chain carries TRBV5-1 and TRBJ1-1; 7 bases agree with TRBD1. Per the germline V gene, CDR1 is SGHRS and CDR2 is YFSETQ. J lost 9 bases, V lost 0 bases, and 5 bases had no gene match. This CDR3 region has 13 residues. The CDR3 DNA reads TGCGCCAGCAGCTTGGGGGACAGAAATAAAGCTTTCTTT. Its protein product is CASSLGDRNKAFF.

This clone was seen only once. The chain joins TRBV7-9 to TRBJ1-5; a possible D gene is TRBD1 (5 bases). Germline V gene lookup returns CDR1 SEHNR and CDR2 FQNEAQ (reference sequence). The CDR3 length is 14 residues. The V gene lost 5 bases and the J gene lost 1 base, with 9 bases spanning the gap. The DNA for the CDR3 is TGTGCCAGCAGCCAAGACAGCAGCAATCAGCCCCAGCATTTT. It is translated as CASSQDSSNQPQHF.

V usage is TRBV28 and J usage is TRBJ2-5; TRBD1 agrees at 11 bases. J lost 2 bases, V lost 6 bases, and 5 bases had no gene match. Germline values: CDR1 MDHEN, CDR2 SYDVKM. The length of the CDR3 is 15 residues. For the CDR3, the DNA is TGTGCCAGCAGGGGGACAGGGGGAGGTCAAGAGACCCAGTACTTC. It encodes CASRGTGGGQETQYF. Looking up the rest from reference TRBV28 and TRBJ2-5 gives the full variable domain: DVKVTQSSRYLVKRTGEKVFLECVQDMDHENMFWYRQDPGLGLRLIYFSYDVKMKEKGDIPEGYSVSREKKERFSLILESASTNQTSMYLCASRGTGGGQETQYFGPGTRLLVL.

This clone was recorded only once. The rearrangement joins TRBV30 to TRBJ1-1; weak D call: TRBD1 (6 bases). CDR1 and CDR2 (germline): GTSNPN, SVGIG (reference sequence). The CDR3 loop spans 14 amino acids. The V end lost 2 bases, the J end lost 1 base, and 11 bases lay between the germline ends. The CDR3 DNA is TGTGCCTGGAGTTTCTGGACAGAGAACACTGAAGCTTTCTTT. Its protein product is CAWSFWTENTEAFF.

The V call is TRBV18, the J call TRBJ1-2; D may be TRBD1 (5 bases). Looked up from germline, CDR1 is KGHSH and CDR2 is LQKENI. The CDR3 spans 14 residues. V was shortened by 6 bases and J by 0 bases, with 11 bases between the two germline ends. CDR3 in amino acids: CASSSTASNYGYTF. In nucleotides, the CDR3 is TGTGCCAGCTCCTCGACAGCGTCTAACTATGGCTACACCTTC.

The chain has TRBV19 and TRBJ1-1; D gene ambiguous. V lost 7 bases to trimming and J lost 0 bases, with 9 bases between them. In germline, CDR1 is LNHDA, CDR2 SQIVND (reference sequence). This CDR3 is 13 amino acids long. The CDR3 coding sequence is TGTGCCAGTAATAGGGCCATGAACACTGAAGCTTTCTTT. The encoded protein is CASNRAMNTEAFF.

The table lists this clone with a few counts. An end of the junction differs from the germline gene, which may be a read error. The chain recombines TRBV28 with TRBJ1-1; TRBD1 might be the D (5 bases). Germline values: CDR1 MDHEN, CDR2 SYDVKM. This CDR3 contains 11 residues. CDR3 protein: CASSETVGQNF. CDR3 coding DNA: TGTGCCAGCAGTGAGACAGTCGGGCAGAATTTT.

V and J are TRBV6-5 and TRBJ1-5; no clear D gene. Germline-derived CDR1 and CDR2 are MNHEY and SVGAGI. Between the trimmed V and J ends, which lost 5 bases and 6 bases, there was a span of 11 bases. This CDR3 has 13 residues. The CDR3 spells CASSLQSGQPQHF. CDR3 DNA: TGTGCCAGCAGTCTTCAATCGGGTCAGCCCCAGCATTTT.

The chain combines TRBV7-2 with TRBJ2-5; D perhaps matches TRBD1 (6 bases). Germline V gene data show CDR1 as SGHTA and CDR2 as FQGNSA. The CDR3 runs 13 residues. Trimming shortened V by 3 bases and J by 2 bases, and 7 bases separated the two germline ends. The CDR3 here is CASSLDRQETQYF. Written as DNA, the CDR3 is TGTGCCAGCAGCTTGGACAGACAAGAGACCCAGTACTTC.

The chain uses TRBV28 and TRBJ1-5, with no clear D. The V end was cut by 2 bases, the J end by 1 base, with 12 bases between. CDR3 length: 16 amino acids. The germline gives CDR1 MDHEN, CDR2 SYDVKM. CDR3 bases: TGTGCCAGCAGTTTACGGGCAGTCCTCAGCAATCAGCCCCAGCATTTT. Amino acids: CASSLRAVLSNQPQHF.

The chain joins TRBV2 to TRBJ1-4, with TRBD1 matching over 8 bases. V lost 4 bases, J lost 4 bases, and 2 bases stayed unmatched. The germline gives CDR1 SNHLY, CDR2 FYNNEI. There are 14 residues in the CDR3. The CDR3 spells CASSARGHNEKLFF. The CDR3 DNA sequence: TGTGCCAGCAGTGCCAGGGGGCATAATGAAAAACTGTTTTTT.

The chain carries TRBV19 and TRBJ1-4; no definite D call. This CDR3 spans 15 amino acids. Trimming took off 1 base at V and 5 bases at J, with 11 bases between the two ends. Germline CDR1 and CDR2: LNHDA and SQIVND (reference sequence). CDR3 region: CASSIVSGLNEKLFF. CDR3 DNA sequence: TGTGCCAGTAGTATAGTGTCCGGGTTGAATGAAAAACTGTTTTTT.

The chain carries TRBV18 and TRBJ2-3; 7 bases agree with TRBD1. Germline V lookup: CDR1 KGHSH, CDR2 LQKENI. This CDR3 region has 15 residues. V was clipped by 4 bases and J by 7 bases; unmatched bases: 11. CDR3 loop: CASSLQTGFTNTQYF. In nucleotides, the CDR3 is TGTGCCAGCTCACTTCAGACAGGGTTCACGAATACGCAGTATTTT.

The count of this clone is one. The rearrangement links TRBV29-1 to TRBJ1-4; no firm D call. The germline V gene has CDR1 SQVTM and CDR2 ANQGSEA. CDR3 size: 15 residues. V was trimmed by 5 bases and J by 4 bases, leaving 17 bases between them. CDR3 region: CSVSRTGANNEKLFF. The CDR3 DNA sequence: TGCAGCGTTTCCCGAACGGGAGCTAATAATGAAAAACTGTTTTTT. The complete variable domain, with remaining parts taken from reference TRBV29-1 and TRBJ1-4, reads SAVISQKPSRDICQRGTSLTIQCQVDSQVTMMFWYRQQPGQSLTLIATANQGSEATYESGFVIDKFPISRPNLTFSTLTVSNMSPEDSSIYLCSVSRTGANNEKLFFGSGTQLSVL.

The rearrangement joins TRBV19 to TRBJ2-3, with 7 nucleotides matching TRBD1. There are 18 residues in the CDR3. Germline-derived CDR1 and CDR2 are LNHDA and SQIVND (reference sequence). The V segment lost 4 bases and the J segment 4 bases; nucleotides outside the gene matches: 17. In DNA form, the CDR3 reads TGTGCCAGTAGTAAACTAGACGGGACAGTCCGACACCCAGATACGCAGTATTTT. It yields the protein CASSKLDGTVRHPDTQYF.

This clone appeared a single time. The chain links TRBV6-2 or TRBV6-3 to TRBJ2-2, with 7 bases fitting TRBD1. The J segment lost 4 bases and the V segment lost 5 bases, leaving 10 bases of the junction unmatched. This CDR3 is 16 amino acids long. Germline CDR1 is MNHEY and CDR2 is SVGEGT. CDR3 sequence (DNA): TGTGCCAGCAGTAGGGGCACAGGGGCGGTCACCGGGGAGCTGTTTTTT. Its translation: CASSRGTGAVTGELFF.

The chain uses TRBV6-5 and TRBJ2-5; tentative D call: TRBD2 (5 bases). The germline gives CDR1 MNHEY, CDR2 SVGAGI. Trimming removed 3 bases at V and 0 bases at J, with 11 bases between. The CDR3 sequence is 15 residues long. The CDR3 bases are TGTGCCAGCAGTTATTTTACGGGGTACCAAGAGACCCAGTACTTC. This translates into CASSYFTGYQETQYF.

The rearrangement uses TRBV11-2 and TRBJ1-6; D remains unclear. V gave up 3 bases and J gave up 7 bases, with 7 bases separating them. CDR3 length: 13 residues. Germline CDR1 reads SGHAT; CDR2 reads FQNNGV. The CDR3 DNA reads TGTGCCAGCAGCTTCGACGTAAATTCACCCCTCCACTTT. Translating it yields CASSFDVNSPLHF.

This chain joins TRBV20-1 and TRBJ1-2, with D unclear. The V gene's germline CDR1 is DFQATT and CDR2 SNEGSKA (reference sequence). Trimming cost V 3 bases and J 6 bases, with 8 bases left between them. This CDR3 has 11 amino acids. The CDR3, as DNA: TGCAGTGCTAGGGGTATGAATGGCTACACCTTC. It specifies CSARGMNGYTF.

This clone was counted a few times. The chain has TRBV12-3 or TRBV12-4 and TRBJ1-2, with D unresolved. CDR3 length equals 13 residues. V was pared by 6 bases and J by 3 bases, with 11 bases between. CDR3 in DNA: TGTGCCAGCAGCCCGGGGTCGCACTATGGCTACACCTTC. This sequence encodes CASSPGSHYGYTF.